This T cell receptor (beta chain) is drawn from a study of graft-versus-host responses after intestinal transplantation. On the study more broadly: Anti-thymocyte globulin induction preceded about 3 years of tacrolimus and steroid maintenance in all recipients.

General study results and limits: GvH clones were identified in recipient marrow, with some first appearing in ileum or blood.

Concerning this clone: The antigen is undetermined.

Profiling relied on immunoSEQ multiplex PCR, and the TCRdb table lists in-frame clones only, not all of them. Of about 26,000 clones listed, about 81% are singletons. This sample comprised unstimulated CD4+ T cells sorted from spleen or lymph node cells, obtained before intestinal transplant. The origin of this receptor is a human donor who received an intestinal transplant.

CDR3 nucleotides: TGTGCCAGCAGCGCCGTGACTAGCGGGGGCCCAGATACGCAGTATTTT. Translation gives CASSAVTSGGPDTQYF. This rearrangement joins TRBV5-6 to TRBJ2-3, with TRBD2 identical over 12 bases. This CDR3 is built from 16 residues. Germline V CDR1 and CDR2: SGHDT, YYEEEE. With V trimmed by 4 bases and J by 4 bases, 7 bases remained unmatched.